The 23 T cell receptor beta chains below were found in one sample sequenced in a study of graft-versus-host responses after intestinal transplantation. The antigens of these receptors remain unknown. The protocol was immunoSEQ multiplex PCR, while the TCRdb copy is restricted to in-frame clones and leaves out a portion. The sample carries roughly 99,000 clones, just under 95% recorded once. Source: unstimulated CD8+ T cells sorted from spleen or lymph node cells, taken before transplant. These receptors were obtained from a human donor who was the organ donor for an intestinal transplant.

The chain carries TRBV2 and TRBJ2-1; TRBD2 agrees at 14 bases. Germline loops: CDR1 SNHLY, CDR2 FYNNEI. The length of the CDR3 is 16 residues. Unmatched junction bases numbered 2, after V lost 4 bases and J lost 3 bases. CDR3 coding DNA: TGTGCCAGCAGTGTGGGACTAGCGGGAGTCTACAATGAGCAGTTCTTC. Its protein product is CASSVGLAGVYNEQFF.

This rearrangement joins TRBV7-2 to TRBJ2-1; 11 bases are shared with TRBD2. The V gene's germline CDR1 is SGHTA and CDR2 FQGNSA. The CDR3 sequence is 16 residues long. J gave up 9 bases and V 5 bases, and 12 bases lay outside the gene matches. The CDR3 region is CASSRTGLAVPGEQFF. The CDR3 DNA reads TGTGCCAGCAGCAGAACGGGACTAGCGGTCCCCGGTGAGCAGTTCTTC.

This chain joins TRBV9 and TRBJ2-6; 9 bases line up with TRBD2. V lost 2 bases to trimming and J lost 3 bases; unmatched junction nucleotides: 15. This CDR3 comprises 20 residues. In germline, CDR1 is SGDLS, CDR2 YYNGEE. This CDR3 is CASSVALGGRALNGANVLTF. The CDR3 DNA is TGTGCCAGCAGCGTCGCATTAGGCGGGAGGGCCCTGAATGGGGCCAACGTCCTGACTTTC.

The chain couples TRBV2 to TRBJ2-7, with D perhaps TRBD2 (5 bases). CDR1 is SNHLY and CDR2 is FYNNEI in the germline V gene. Trimming removed 11 bases from V and 2 bases from J, with 16 bases in between. CDR3 length equals 13 residues. Here the CDR3 reads CAGGGIAAYEQYF. CDR3 DNA: TGTGCCGGAGGTGGTATAGCAGCCTACGAGCAGTACTTC.

The V gene is TRBV4-1, the J gene TRBJ1-2; D perhaps matches TRBD1 (5 bases). The CDR3 extends over 16 amino acids. The germline V gene has CDR1 MGHRA and CDR2 YSYEKL. The V end lost 0 bases, the J end lost 5 bases, and 16 bases lay between the germline ends. The CDR3 bases are TGCGCCAGCAGCCAAGATGTCAGACAGTCTCCTTATGGCTACACCTTC. Amino acid sequence: CASSQDVRQSPYGYTF.

This clone was detected once. DNA of the CDR3: TGTGCCAGCAGTTTAGTTGGACTAGCGGGAGAATGGTACAATGAGCAGTTCTTC. It yields the protein CASSLVGLAGEWYNEQFF. V gene TRBV28 combines with J gene TRBJ2-1; 13 bases match TRBD2. The trim removed 2 bases at V and 4 bases at J, leaving 8 bases unmatched. Germline V gives CDR1 MDHEN, CDR2 SYDVKM. The CDR3 covers 18 residues.

This clone was seen once. This chain links TRBV9 with TRBJ2-1; D not certain. Germline CDR1 SGDLS, CDR2 YYNGEE. The CDR3 has 13 residues. With 3 bases removed from V and 2 bases from J, the gap between germline ends came to 6 bases. The CDR3 nucleotides are TGTGCCAGCAGCGGGAGTCCCTACAATGAGCAGTTCTTC. This gives the protein CASSGSPYNEQFF.

The genes are TRBV4-1 and TRBJ2-4; 8 bases fit TRBD1. V dropped 4 bases and J dropped 3; count of bases not matched to a gene: 5. Germline V gene lookup returns CDR1 MGHRA and CDR2 YSYEKL. CDR3 length equals 15 residues. The CDR3, as DNA: TGCGCCAGCAGCCTCAGGGGGCTCGGCAAAAACATTCAGTACTTC. Its translation is CASSLRGLGKNIQYF.

The chain couples TRBV11-2 to TRBJ2-2; a weak D match, TRBD2 (5 bases). V gave up 5 bases and J gave up 7 bases, with 20 bases separating them. Germline CDR1 is SGHAT and CDR2 is FQNNGV. CDR3 length: 16 residues. CDR3 in amino acids: CASSLRWRADSGELFF. The CDR3 nucleotides read TGTGCCAGCAGCCTGAGGTGGCGGGCTGATAGCGGGGAGCTGTTTTTT. Based on the CDR3 plus reference TRBV11-2 and TRBJ2-2, the full variable domain is EAGVAQSPRYKIIEKRQSVAFWCNPISGHATLYWYQQILGQGPKLLIQFQNNGVVDDSQLPKDRFSAERLKGVDSTLKIQPAKLEDSAVYLCASSLRWRADSGELFFGEGSRLTVL.

This clone has only one observation. The chain employs TRBV13 and TRBJ2-1, with 11 bases matching TRBD2. The CDR3 totals 14 residues. V dropped 8 bases and J dropped 4; count of bases not matched to a gene: 4. Germline CDR1 reads PRHDT; CDR2 reads FYEKMQ (reference sequence). The CDR3 DNA sequence: TGTGCCAGCGGGTCTAGCGGGGGGTACAATGAGCAGTTCTTC. Protein: CASGSSGGYNEQFF.

This rearrangement joins TRBV5-6 to TRBJ1-5, with D tentatively TRBD1 (6 bases). V was clipped by 4 bases and J by 3 bases, with 14 bases between them. Germline V gene lookup returns CDR1 SGHDT and CDR2 YYEEEE. The length of the CDR3 is 15 residues. The CDR3 reads CASSRQGTDNQPQHF. The CDR3 DNA sequence: TGTGCCAGCAGCCGTCAGGGGACGGACAATCAGCCCCAGCATTTT.

CDR3 nucleotide sequence: TGTGCCAGCGGGGAGACAGGGAATTCACCCCTCCACTTT. Protein: CASGETGNSPLHF. The rearrangement links TRBV6-5 to TRBJ1-6, with 7 bases that match TRBD1. With V trimmed by 8 bases and J by 7 bases, 5 bases remained unmatched. The CDR3 spans 13 residues. The V gene's germline CDR1 is MNHEY and CDR2 SVGAGI.

The J gene is TRBJ2-1, the V gene TRBV11-3, with D unclear. This CDR3 has 14 amino acids. The V gene's germline CDR1 is SGHNT and CDR2 YENEEA. Between the trimmed V and J ends, which lost 1 base and 3 bases, there was a span of 7 bases. The CDR3 protein is CASSLVFLYNEQFF. For the CDR3, the DNA is TGTGCCAGCAGCTTAGTTTTCCTCTACAATGAGCAGTTCTTC.

This rearrangement joins TRBV28 to TRBJ2-7; D is possibly TRBD1 (5 bases). V lost 5 bases, J lost 0 bases, and 11 bases lay in between. The CDR3 runs to 14 residues. CDR1 and CDR2 from the germline V gene are MDHEN and SYDVKM. CDR3 DNA: TGTGCCAGCAGTCACAGGCGGAGCTCCTACGAGCAGTACTTC. Its protein product is CASSHRRSSYEQYF.

The V and J genes are TRBV5-1 and TRBJ2-1; 12 bases map to TRBD1. CDR1 and CDR2 (germline): SGHRS, YFSETQ. This CDR3 region has 15 residues. V dropped 4 bases and J dropped 8; count of bases not matched to a gene: 7. CDR3 coding DNA: TGCGCCAGCAGCGCGGGACAGGGGGCTATCGATGAGCAGTTCTTC. Translation gives CASSAGQGAIDEQFF.

The chain carries TRBV10-3 and TRBJ2-7; possible D gene TRBD1, 6 bases. Germline V gene sequence: CDR1 ENHRY, CDR2 SYGVKD. This CDR3 contains 14 residues. With 10 bases removed from V and 2 bases from J, the gap between germline ends came to 18 bases. CDR3 sequence: CATSETGEAYEQYF. The CDR3 DNA reads as TGTGCCACCTCCGAGACAGGAGAGGCCTACGAGCAGTACTTC.

The chain joins TRBV28 to TRBJ1-2, with 8 bases fitting TRBD1. Germline trimming cut 8 bases from V and 0 bases from J; bases unmatched to any gene: 5. This CDR3 is 14 amino acids long. Germline loops: CDR1 MDHEN, CDR2 SYDVKM. The CDR3 loop is CASAGQGANYGYTF. The CDR3 region has the DNA TGTGCCAGCGCTGGACAGGGTGCTAACTATGGCTACACCTTC.

V is TRBV7-9 and J is TRBJ2-3, with D unresolved. CDR1 and CDR2 from the germline V gene are SEHNR and FQNEAQ (reference sequence). Trimming removed 2 bases from V and 5 bases from J, with 14 bases in between. The CDR3 has 15 amino acids. In DNA form, the CDR3 reads TGTGCCAGCAGCTTACAATGGGCTATCGGAGATACGCAGTATTTT. Amino acids: CASSLQWAIGDTQYF.

This clone was detected only once. V is TRBV30 and J is TRBJ2-3, with TRBD1 as a possible D gene (6 bases). V lost 7 bases, J lost 7 bases, and 15 bases lay in between. The CDR3 is 12 residues long. Looked up from germline, CDR1 is GTSNPN and CDR2 is SVGIG (reference sequence). CDR3 DNA sequence: TGTGCCTTGATGGGGACAACTAATACGCAGTATTTT. Protein product: CALMGTTNTQYF.

This chain connects TRBV2 to TRBJ2-1; 8 nucleotides align to TRBD2. CDR1 and CDR2 from the germline V gene are SNHLY and FYNNEI. The trim removed 3 bases at V and 1 base at J, leaving 5 bases unmatched. The CDR3 is 16 residues long. The CDR3 region is CASSDYPGGSYNEQFF. The CDR3 DNA is TGTGCCAGCAGTGACTACCCGGGAGGGTCCTACAATGAGCAGTTCTTC.

The chain combines TRBV28 with TRBJ2-7, with D possibly being TRBD2 (6 bases). The CDR3 has 16 amino acids. Trimming pared 3 bases from V and 1 base from J, leaving 16 bases between. Looked up from germline, CDR1 is MDHEN and CDR2 is SYDVKM. This CDR3 is CASSFLIGGSSYEQYF. The CDR3 nucleotides are TGTGCCAGCAGTTTCCTGATTGGGGGGTCATCCTACGAGCAGTACTTC.

V and J are TRBV28 and TRBJ1-2; D is possibly TRBD1 (5 bases). This CDR3 is 15 amino acids long. Germline V gives CDR1 MDHEN, CDR2 SYDVKM. The V and J ends lost 5 bases and 4 bases respectively, with 17 bases between them. CDR3 protein: CASSPQGQSIYGYTF. In nucleotides, the CDR3 is TGTGCCAGCAGTCCCCAGGGCCAGAGTATCTATGGCTACACCTTC.

The genes are TRBV12-2 and TRBJ2-5; the table names TRBD1, a call not compared with the DNA. TRBV12-2 is deemed a pseudogene. This CDR3 spans 16 amino acids. CDR3 nucleotide sequence: TGTGCAAGTCGCTTAGTAATAGGTGACAGGCAAGAGACCCAGTACTTC. It encodes CASRLVIGDRQETQYF.